These T cell receptor beta chains were read from a single sample in a study of OX40 agonist ivuxolimab in advanced cancers. Generated by immunoSEQ multiplex PCR, the TCRdb table keeps only in-frame clones and is missing some. The table shows around 58,000 clones, with 75% to 90% occurring only once. This specimen was CD4+ or CD8+ T cells sorted from blood, taken in a trial of the OX40 agonist ivuxolimab. Receptor source: an adult with an advanced solid tumor such as melanoma, head and neck, liver or kidney cancer. CDR3s include the opening cysteine and the closing phenylalanine or tryptophan. A D gene is named only where the DNA matches it firmly. Expanded clones get a size class; other rows say once, few or many, or leave the size out.

length	D	V	J	size	CDR3	DNA
14	TRBD1	TRBV2	TRBJ1-5	once	CASTSGQGLQPQHF	TGTGCCAGCACCTCGGGACAGGGACTCCAGCCCCAGCATTTT
15	NA	TRBV6-5	TRBJ2-7	NA	CASSAIPWGSYEQYF	TGTGCCAGCAGCGCCATCCCCTGGGGATCCTACGAGCAGTACTTC
13	NA	TRBV28	TRBJ2-7	NA	CASSFRGGGEQYF	TGTGCCAGCAGTTTTAGAGGTGGAGGCGAGCAGTACTTC
15	TRBD1	TRBV7-9	TRBJ1-1	NA	CASSLRTGWGTEAFF	TGTGCCAGCAGCTTAAGGACAGGGTGGGGAACTGAAGCTTTCTTT
16	TRBD1	TRBV6-5	TRBJ2-1	NA	CASSFLTTGGRNEQFF	TGTGCCAGCAGTTTCCTTACGACAGGGGGCAGGAATGAGCAGTTCTTC
15	NA	TRBV18	TRBJ1-1	NA	CASSRTGTLNTEAFF	TGTGCCAGCTCACGAACCGGGACACTGAACACTGAAGCTTTCTTT
13	TRBD1	TRBV9	TRBJ1-2	NA	CASSVTGGRGYTF	TGTGCCAGCAGCGTGACAGGGGGTCGCGGCTACACCTTC
14	NA	TRBV6-1	TRBJ1-1	NA	CACHLTALSTEAFF	TGTGCCTGCCACTTAACGGCTTTGAGCACTGAAGCTTTCTTT
16	NA	TRBV7-9	TRBJ2-1	NA	CASIPAGRNNYNEQFF	TGTGCCAGCATCCCAGCAGGCAGAAACAATTACAATGAGCAGTTCTTC
14	NA	TRBV19	TRBJ1-5	once	CASSIRQFNQPQHF	TGTGCCAGTAGTATAAGGCAGTTCAATCAGCCCCAGCATTTT
14	TRBD1	TRBV28	TRBJ1-5	NA	CASSWTGYGQPQHF	TGTGCCAGCAGTTGGACAGGGTACGGTCAGCCCCAGCATTTT
16	TRBD1	TRBV25-1	TRBJ2-7	medium-sized	CASSEYSSDRGYEQYF	TGTGCCAGCAGTGAATATTCCTCGGACAGGGGTTACGAGCAGTACTTC
14	NA	TRBV2	TRBJ1-5	NA	CASSPGREYQPQHF	TGTGCCAGCAGTCCGGGACGGGAATATCAGCCCCAGCATTTT
15	NA	TRBV6-5	TRBJ2-2	NA	CASRASGGNTGELFF	TGTGCCAGCAGAGCTAGTGGGGGGAACACCGGGGAGCTGTTTTTT
11	NA	TRBV29-1	TRBJ1-1	few	CSVSSMTEAFF	TGCAGCGTCTCAAGTATGACTGAAGCTTTCTTT
13	NA	TRBV7-9	TRBJ2-1	NA	CAGRVGSYNEQFF	TGTGCCGGACGGGTCGGCTCCTACAATGAGCAGTTCTTC
18	TRBD1	TRBV2	TRBJ1-3	NA	CASNPDRGPLPSGNTIYF	TGTGCCAGCAACCCGGACAGGGGACCACTTCCCTCTGGAAACACCATATATTTT
14	TRBD1	TRBV13	TRBJ1-1	NA	CASSPTGVDTEAFF	TGTGCCAGCAGCCCTACAGGGGTGGACACTGAAGCTTTCTTT
13	TRBD1	TRBV10-3	TRBJ2-7	few	CAINRDREHEQYF	TGTGCCATCAATCGGGACAGGGAGCACGAGCAGTACTTC
12	NA	TRBV27	TRBJ1-5	few	CASSDHGQPQHF	TGTGCCAGCAGTGACCATGGGCAGCCCCAGCATTTT
14	NA	TRBV6-1	TRBJ2-1	NA	CASSEEAPGLEQFF	TGTGCCAGCAGTGAAGAGGCCCCCGGGCTCGAGCAGTTCTTC
14	NA	TRBV4-2	TRBJ1-1	NA	CASSPVPLAHRAFF	TGTGCCAGCAGCCCCGTCCCCCTGGCGCATCGGGCTTTCTTT
16	NA	TRBV4-1	TRBJ1-1	NA	CASSQEQGSGVTEAFF	TGCGCCAGCAGCCAAGAACAGGGAAGCGGGGTCACTGAAGCTTTCTTT
14	TRBD1	TRBV13	TRBJ2-7	NA	CASRTGQGTYEQYF	TGTGCCAGCAGGACGGGACAGGGCACCTACGAGCAGTACTTC
13	NA	TRBV25-1	TRBJ2-5	NA	CASSESRRGTQYF	TGTGCCAGCAGTGAATCCCGACGCGGGACCCAGTACTTC